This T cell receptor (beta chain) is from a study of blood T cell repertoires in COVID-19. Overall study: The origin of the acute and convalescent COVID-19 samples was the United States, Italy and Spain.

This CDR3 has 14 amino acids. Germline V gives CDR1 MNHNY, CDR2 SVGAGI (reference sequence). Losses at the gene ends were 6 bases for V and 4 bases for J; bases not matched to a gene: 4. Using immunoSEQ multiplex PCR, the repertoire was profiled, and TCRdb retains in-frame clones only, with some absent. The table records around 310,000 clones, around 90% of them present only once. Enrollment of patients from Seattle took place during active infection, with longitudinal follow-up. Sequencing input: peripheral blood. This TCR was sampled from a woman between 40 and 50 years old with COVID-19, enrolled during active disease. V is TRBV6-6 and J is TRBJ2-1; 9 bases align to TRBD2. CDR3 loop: CASRAGGPYNEQFF. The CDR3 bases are TGTGCCAGCAGAGCGGGGGGCCCTTACAATGAGCAGTTCTTC.